The source of this TCR beta chain is a study of OX40 agonist ivuxolimab in advanced cancers. As for the study in general: Ivuxolimab, which is an agonistic anti-OX40 (CD134) antibody, was administered to the patients. Findings and limits, study-wide: CD4+ and CD8+ T cells in blood underwent clonal expansion by week 6 at 0.1 to 3.0 mg/kg.

The CDR3 has 13 residues. CDR1 and CDR2 (germline): SQVTM, ANQGSEA. Trimming took 5 bases from V and 5 from J; bases not matched to a gene: 7. Notes on this clone: Antigen: not known.

TCRdb's copy holds only in-frame clones and misses some; the assay was immunoSEQ multiplex PCR. This table holds around 84,000 clones, approximately 84% found once. The chain combines TRBV29-1 with TRBJ2-7; 9 positions agree with TRBD1. The source of this sequence is an adult with an advanced solid tumor such as melanoma, head and neck, liver or kidney cancer. The material was CD4+ or CD8+ T cells sorted from blood, obtained in a trial of the OX40 agonist ivuxolimab. CDR3: CSVPGTGFNEQYF. DNA for the CDR3: TGCAGCGTTCCGGGGACAGGGTTCAACGAGCAGTACTTC.